This entry lists 12 T cell receptor beta chains sequenced from one sample in a study of T cells in Graves' hyperthyroidism and ophthalmopathy. RNA transcripts yielded amplified TCR beta CDR3 regions. Using the HTBI primer set, a first-round RT-PCR was run on the TCR CDR3. TCRdb itself ran the multiplex PCR reads through MiXCR, one entry per CDR3 protein. The data contain hundreds of thousands of distinct CDR3 sequences, 11% to 15% of them singletons. Sequencing was carried out using blood. All receptors derive from a woman between 18 and 29 years old with Graves' hyperthyroidism.

This chain uses TRBV6-5 with TRBJ2-7; tentatively, D is TRBD2 (7 bases). V lost 1 base and J lost 7, with 26 bases in between. This CDR3 is built from 18 residues. Germline V gives CDR1 MNHEY, CDR2 SVGAGI. The CDR3 region has the DNA TGTGCCAGCAGTTACTACCGAGAGGGGGGAGGGCCCCATCGGGAGCAGTACTTC. Its translation: CASSYYREGGGPHREQYF.

The gene calls are TRBV12-3 or TRBV12-4 and TRBJ1-2; possible D gene TRBD1, 6 bases. The CDR3 consists of 13 residues. The V gene lost 6 bases and the J gene lost 8 bases, with 16 bases spanning the gap. The DNA of the CDR3 is TGTGCCAGCAGCTCCACAGGGCCTGGGGGCTACACCTTC. Its translation is CASSSTGPGGYTF.

This clonotype was seen at least ten times. V and J are TRBV20-1 and TRBJ2-1; D call uncertain. The CDR3 runs to 11 residues. V was pared by 3 bases and J by 7 bases, with 7 bases between. In germline, CDR1 is DFQATT, CDR2 SNEGSKA (reference sequence). The CDR3 DNA sequence: TGCAGTGCTAGGCCGATGAATGAGCAGTTCTTC. Translated: CSARPMNEQFF.

As to this clonotype: This may stem from a read error, because a much larger clone lies one nucleotide away. The chain is built from TRBV27 and TRBJ2-7, with a possible D match to TRBD1 (6 bases). The J call may be faulty, since TRBJ2-1 better matches the DNA end. The CDR3 extends over 14 amino acids. From germline, CDR1 is MNHEY and CDR2 SMNVEV (reference sequence). DNA for the CDR3: TGTGCCAGCAGTTTTTTGGGCAGGGGCTACGAGCAGTTCTTC. Amino acid sequence: CASSFLGRGYEQFF.

This clonotype was observed a few times. V gene TRBV28 combines with J gene TRBJ1-4; tentatively, D is TRBD1 (5 bases). The CDR3 is 14 residues long. CDR1 and CDR2 from the germline V gene are MDHEN and SYDVKM. Trimming cost V 5 bases and J 4 bases, with 11 bases left between them. The CDR3 nucleotides read TGTGCCAGCAGTGGGGACGGACTTAATGAAAAACTGTTTTTT. It is translated as CASSGDGLNEKLFF.

This clonotype was detected only a few times. The chain uses TRBV29-1 and TRBJ2-1; TRBD2 aligns across 10 bases. Germline CDR1 is SQVTM and CDR2 is ANQGSEA. Losses at the gene ends were 0 bases for V and 4 bases for J; bases not matched to a gene: 3. The CDR3 sequence is 15 residues long. The CDR3 bases are TGCAGCGTTGAAGATTCACTAGCGGGGTACAATGAGCAGTTCTTC. This translates into CSVEDSLAGYNEQFF.

This clonotype was observed at least ten times. The V call is TRBV6-6, the J call TRBJ2-1; maybe TRBD2 (5 bases). V was trimmed by 0 bases and J by 8 bases, leaving 11 bases between them. This CDR3 is 14 amino acids long. Germline V gives CDR1 MNHNY, CDR2 SVGAGI (reference sequence). This chain's CDR3 is CASSYSLGVDEQFF. CDR3 DNA: TGTGCCAGCAGTTACTCGCTGGGAGTCGATGAGCAGTTCTTC.

The chain joins TRBV9 to TRBJ2-7, with D tentatively TRBD2 (6 bases). The CDR3 covers 15 residues. V was clipped by 3 bases and J by 7 bases, with 20 bases between them. Germline values: CDR1 SGDLS, CDR2 YYNGEE. The CDR3 bases are TGTGCCAGCAGCGCCTTTGCGGGGCCAGTCGTAGAGCAGTACTTC. Its translation: CASSAFAGPVVEQYF.

In the case of this clonotype: A read error is possible here, since a much larger clone lies one base away. No conserved phenylalanine or tryptophan is present at the end of the CDR3, so a read error is the likely explanation. This chain joins TRBV5-1 and TRBJ2-7; D unresolved. V was pared by 2 bases and J by 5 bases, with 17 bases between. From germline, CDR1 is SGHRS and CDR2 YFSETQ. This CDR3 has 15 amino acids. This CDR3 reads CASSLSESSGHEQYS. For the CDR3, the DNA is TGCGCCAGCAGCTTAAGCGAGTCCTCTGGGCACGAGCAGTACTCC.

This clonotype was counted at least ten times. V is TRBV28 and J is TRBJ1-3, with no clear D. Germline CDR1 MDHEN, CDR2 SYDVKM. This CDR3 is 15 amino acids long. V shed 3 bases and J shed 4 bases, with 13 bases lying between them. The CDR3 DNA sequence: TGTGCCAGCAGTTTGGTAGGAGGGAGAGGAAACACCATATATTTT. Translating it yields CASSLVGGRGNTIYF.

This clonotype has a count of ten or more. The V gene is TRBV27, the J gene TRBJ2-7; D is possibly TRBD1 or TRBD2 (5 bases each). Germline values: CDR1 MNHEY, CDR2 SMNVEV (reference sequence). V lost 5 bases, J lost 0 bases, and 11 bases lay in between. The CDR3 totals 14 residues. The CDR3 sequence is CASSTTGLSYEQYF. The CDR3 DNA sequence: TGTGCCAGCAGTACCACAGGACTCTCCTACGAGCAGTACTTC.

This rearrangement joins TRBV6-6 to TRBJ1-5; 8 nucleotides match TRBD1. CDR3 length: 17 amino acids. V lost 2 bases to trimming and J lost 1 base; unmatched junction nucleotides: 7. Germline V gives CDR1 MNHNY, CDR2 SVGAGI (reference sequence). The CDR3 DNA is TGTGCCAGCAGTTACCCCCGACAGGGGAAAAGCAATCAGCCCCAGCATTTT. Translated: CASSYPRQGKSNQPQHF.